This TCR beta chain originates from a study of early T cells in non-severe SARS-CoV-2 infection. Across the study: Sequencing of bulk RNA from unsorted whole blood was done, without chain pairing.

The library protocol tagged individual cDNA molecules with unique molecular identifiers. TCRdb reprocessed the 5' RACE reads via MiXCR and lists one record per CDR3 protein. The sample has about 30,000 distinct CDR3 sequences; approximately 6% are singletons. After removal of 3 bases from V and 4 bases from J, the junction contained 4 bases not matched to a gene. This CDR3 region has 14 residues. Germline loops: CDR1 SQVTM, CDR2 ANQGSEA. The chain combines TRBV29-1 with TRBJ2-2; 8 bases fit TRBD2. The TCR comes from an adult who was a healthcare worker with PCR-confirmed SARS-CoV-2 infection or an uninfected control (not recorded which). The sample was whole blood. CDR3 in amino acids: CSVDGTRRTGELFF. The CDR3 bases are TGCAGCGTTGATGGGACTAGACGCACCGGGGAGCTGTTTTTT.